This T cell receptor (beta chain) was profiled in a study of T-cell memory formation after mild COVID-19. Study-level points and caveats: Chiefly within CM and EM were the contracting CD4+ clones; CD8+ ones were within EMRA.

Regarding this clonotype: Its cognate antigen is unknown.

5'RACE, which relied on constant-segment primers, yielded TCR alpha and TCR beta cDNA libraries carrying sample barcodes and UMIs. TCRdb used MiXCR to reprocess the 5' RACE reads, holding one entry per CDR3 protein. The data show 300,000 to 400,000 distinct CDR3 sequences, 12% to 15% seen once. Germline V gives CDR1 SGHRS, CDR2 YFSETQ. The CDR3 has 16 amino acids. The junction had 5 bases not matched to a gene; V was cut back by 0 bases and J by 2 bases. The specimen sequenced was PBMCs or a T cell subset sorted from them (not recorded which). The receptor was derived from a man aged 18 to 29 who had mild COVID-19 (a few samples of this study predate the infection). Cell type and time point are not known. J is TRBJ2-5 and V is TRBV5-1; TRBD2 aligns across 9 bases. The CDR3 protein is CASSLGGGAAQETQYF. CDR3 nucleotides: TGCGCCAGCAGCTTGGGCGGGGGGGCAGCTCAAGAGACCCAGTACTTC.